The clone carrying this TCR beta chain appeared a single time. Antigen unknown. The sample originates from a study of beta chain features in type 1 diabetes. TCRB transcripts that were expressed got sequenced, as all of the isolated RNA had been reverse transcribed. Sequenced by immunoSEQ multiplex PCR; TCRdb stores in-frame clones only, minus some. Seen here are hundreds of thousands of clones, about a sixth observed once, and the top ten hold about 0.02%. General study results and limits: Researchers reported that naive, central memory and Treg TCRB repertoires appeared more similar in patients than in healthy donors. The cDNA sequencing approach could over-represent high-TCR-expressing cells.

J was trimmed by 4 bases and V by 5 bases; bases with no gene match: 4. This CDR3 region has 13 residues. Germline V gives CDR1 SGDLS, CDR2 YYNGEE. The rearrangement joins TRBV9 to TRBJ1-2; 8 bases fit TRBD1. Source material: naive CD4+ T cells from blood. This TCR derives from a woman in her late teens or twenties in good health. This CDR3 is CASRTGTGYGYTF. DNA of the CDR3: TGTGCCAGCAGGACCGGGACAGGCTATGGCTACACCTTC.